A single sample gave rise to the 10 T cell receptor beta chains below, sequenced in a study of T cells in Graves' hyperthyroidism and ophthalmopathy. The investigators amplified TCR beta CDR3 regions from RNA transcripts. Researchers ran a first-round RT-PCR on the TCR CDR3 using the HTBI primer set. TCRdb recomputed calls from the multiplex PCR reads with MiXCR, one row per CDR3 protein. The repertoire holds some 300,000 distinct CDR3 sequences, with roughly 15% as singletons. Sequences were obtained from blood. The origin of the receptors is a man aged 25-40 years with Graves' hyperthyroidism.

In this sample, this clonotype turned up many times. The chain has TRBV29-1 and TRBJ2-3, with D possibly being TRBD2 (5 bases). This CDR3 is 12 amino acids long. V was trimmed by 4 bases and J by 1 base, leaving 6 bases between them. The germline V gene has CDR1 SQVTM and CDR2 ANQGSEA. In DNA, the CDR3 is TGCAGCGTTGGGGGAGGCACAGATACGCAGTATTTT. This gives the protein CSVGGGTDTQYF.

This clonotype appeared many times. The CDR3 nucleotides read TGTGCCAGCAGTTATAGCTCCGCAAGGGGGAGGGACTCCTACGAGCAGTACTTC. This gives the protein CASSYSSARGRDSYEQYF. The chain has TRBV6-1 and TRBJ2-7; a possible D gene is TRBD2 (7 bases). The V gene lost 5 bases and the J gene lost 0 bases, with 23 bases spanning the gap. There are 18 residues in the CDR3. Germline-derived CDR1 and CDR2 are MNHNS and SASEGT.

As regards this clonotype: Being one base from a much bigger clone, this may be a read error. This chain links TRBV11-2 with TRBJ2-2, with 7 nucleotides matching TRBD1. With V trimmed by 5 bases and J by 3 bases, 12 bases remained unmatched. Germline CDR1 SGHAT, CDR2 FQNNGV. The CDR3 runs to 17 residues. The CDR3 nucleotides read TGTGCCAGCAGCGTCGGGTTGGGGACAGTGGACACCGGGGAGCTGTTTTTT. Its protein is CASSVGLGTVDTGELFF.

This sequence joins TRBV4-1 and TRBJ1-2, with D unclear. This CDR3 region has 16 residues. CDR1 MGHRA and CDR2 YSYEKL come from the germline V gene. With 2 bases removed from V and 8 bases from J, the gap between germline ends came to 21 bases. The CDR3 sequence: CASSQRPVTNRVGYTF. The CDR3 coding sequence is TGCGCCAGCAGCCAACGCCCCGTGACCAACCGAGTCGGCTACACCTTC.

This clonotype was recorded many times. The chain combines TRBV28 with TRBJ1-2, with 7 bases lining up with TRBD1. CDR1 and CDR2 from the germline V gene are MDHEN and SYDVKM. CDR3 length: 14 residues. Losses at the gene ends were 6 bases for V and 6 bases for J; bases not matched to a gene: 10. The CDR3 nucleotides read TGTGCCAGCAGAGACGACAGGGAGAGGGATGGCTACACCTTC. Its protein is CASRDDRERDGYTF.

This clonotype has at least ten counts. The CDR3 sequence is CASSPPMGPDTQYF. CDR3 sequence (DNA): TGTGCCAGCTCACCACCGATGGGGCCAGATACGCAGTATTTT. The J gene is TRBJ2-3, the V gene TRBV18; maybe TRBD1 (5 bases). This CDR3 region has 14 residues. Trimming shortened V by 0 bases and J by 4 bases, and 8 bases separated the two germline ends. Germline V gives CDR1 KGHSH, CDR2 LQKENI.

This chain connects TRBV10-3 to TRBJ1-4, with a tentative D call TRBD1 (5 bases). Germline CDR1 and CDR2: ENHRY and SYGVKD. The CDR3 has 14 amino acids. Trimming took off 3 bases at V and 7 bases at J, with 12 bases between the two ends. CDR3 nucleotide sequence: TGTGCCATCAGTGACCAGGGCCTCGGTGAAAAACTGTTTTTT. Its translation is CAISDQGLGEKLFF.

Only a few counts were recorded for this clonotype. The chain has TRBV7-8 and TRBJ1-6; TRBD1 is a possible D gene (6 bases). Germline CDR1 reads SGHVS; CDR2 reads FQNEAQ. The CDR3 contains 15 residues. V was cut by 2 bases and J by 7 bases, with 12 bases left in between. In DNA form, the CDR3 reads TGTGCCAGCAGCTTATCAACAGGGCTGAATTCACCCCTCCACTTT. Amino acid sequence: CASSLSTGLNSPLHF.

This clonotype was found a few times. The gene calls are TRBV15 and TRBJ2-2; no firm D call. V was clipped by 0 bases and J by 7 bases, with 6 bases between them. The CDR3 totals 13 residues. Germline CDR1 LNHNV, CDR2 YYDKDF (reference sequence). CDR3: CATSRDPGGELFF. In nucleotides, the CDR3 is TGTGCCACCAGCAGAGATCCCGGCGGGGAGCTGTTTTTT.

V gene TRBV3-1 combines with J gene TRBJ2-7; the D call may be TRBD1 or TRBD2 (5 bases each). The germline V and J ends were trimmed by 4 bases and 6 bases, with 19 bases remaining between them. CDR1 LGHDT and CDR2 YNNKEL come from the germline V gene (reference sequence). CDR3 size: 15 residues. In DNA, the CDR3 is TGTGCCAGCAGCCCCAGGGCCTACATGGGGAGCGAGCAGTACTTC. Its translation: CASSPRAYMGSEQYF.